The next 27 T cell receptor beta chains were all read from a single sample in a study of CD8 T cells in ankylosing spondylitis. TCRdb recomputed calls from the 5' RACE reads with MiXCR, one row per CDR3 protein. Among 250,000 to 400,000 distinct CDR3 sequences listed, more than 9% were seen once. Sequenced: blood, either unsorted or a sorted T cell fraction (not recorded which). Receptors were obtained from a female donor with ankylosing spondylitis or in good health (not recorded which).

In this sample, this clonotype turned up a few times. The rearrangement joins TRBV21-1 to TRBJ1-2. TRBV21-1 corresponds to a pseudogene. The CDR3 contains 13 residues. The DNA for the CDR3 is TGTGCCAGCAATCAACGGCCGTTAAAAGGCTACACCTTC. It yields the protein CASNQRPLKGYTF.

V and J are TRBV7-2 and TRBJ2-5; no clear D gene. The germline V gene has CDR1 SGHTA and CDR2 FQGNSA. The CDR3 has 13 residues. V was clipped by 2 bases and J by 5 bases, with 9 bases between them. The CDR3: CASSLWAWETQYF. As DNA, the CDR3 is TGTGCCAGCAGCTTATGGGCCTGGGAGACCCAGTACTTC.

This clonotype was detected many times. The J gene is TRBJ2-1, the V gene TRBV28; the D gene is possibly TRBD1 (5 bases). This CDR3 has 12 residues. The V end lost 6 bases, the J end lost 9 bases, and 12 bases lay between the germline ends. Germline V gives CDR1 MDHEN, CDR2 SYDVKM. The CDR3 DNA sequence: TGTGCCAGCAGGTCCAGGGTGGGTGAGCAGTTCTTC. It encodes CASRSRVGEQFF.

This clonotype was counted many times. The chain has TRBV19 and TRBJ1-2; 7 bases are shared with TRBD1. CDR3 size: 15 residues. With 5 bases clipped from V and 3 bases from J, the junction kept 9 bases outside the gene matches. The germline V gene has CDR1 LNHDA and CDR2 SQIVND (reference sequence). The CDR3 loop reads CASSARQGSHYGYTF. The CDR3 DNA reads as TGTGCCAGTAGTGCCCGACAGGGATCGCACTATGGCTACACCTTC.

The chain recombines TRBV3-1 with TRBJ2-7; TRBD2 matches 13 bases. Trimming cost V 4 bases and J 0 bases; bases outside gene matches: 3. Germline CDR1 reads LGHDT; CDR2 reads YNNKEL (reference sequence). CDR3 length equals 16 residues. CDR3 nucleotides: TGTGCCAGCAGCCCGAGGACTAGCGGGAGCTCCTACGAGCAGTACTTC. Amino acid sequence: CASSPRTSGSSYEQYF.

The sample holds many counts of this clonotype. The CDR3 coding sequence is TGTGCCAGCAGCCCGACACAGGACCCTATCGGGTCACCCCTCCACTTT. Translation gives CASSPTQDPIGSPLHF. J is TRBJ1-6 and V is TRBV9; D is perhaps TRBD1 (5 bases). The CDR3 has 16 residues. Trimming shortened V by 4 bases and J by 10 bases, and 21 bases separated the two germline ends. CDR1 and CDR2 (germline): SGDLS, YYNGEE.

Ten or more counts support this clonotype. The chain joins TRBV7-8 to TRBJ2-5; 10 nucleotides agree with TRBD2. The germline CDR1 and CDR2 sequences are SGHVS and FQNEAQ. CDR3 size: 14 residues. V was clipped by 4 bases and J by 13 bases; unmatched bases: 12. The CDR3 DNA follows: TGTGCCAGCAGCTCCGGACTAGCGGTTCGAGATCTGTACTTC. This translates into CASSSGLAVRDLYF.

The table lists this clonotype with many counts. The chain links TRBV6-5 to TRBJ2-7; D gene unclear. V lost 6 bases to trimming and J lost 3 bases, with 9 bases between them. The CDR3 is 12 amino acids. CDR1 is MNHEY and CDR2 is SVGAGI in the germline V gene. The CDR3 reads CASSPGLYEQYF. The CDR3 DNA reads as TGTGCCAGCAGCCCGGGCCTCTACGAGCAGTACTTC.

In this sample, this clonotype turned up many times. The rearrangement links TRBV20-1 to TRBJ1-4; the D is unclear. The CDR3 totals 11 residues. Germline V gives CDR1 DFQATT, CDR2 SNEGSKA (reference sequence). Deletions cut 2 bases from V and 7 bases from J, with 5 bases between. The CDR3 nucleotides are TGCAGTGCTAGATTAGGTGAAAAACTGTTTTTT. This codes for CSARLGEKLFF.

The chain couples TRBV5-4 to TRBJ2-3; 11 bases fit TRBD2. Germline V gene sequence: CDR1 SGHNT, CDR2 YYREEE (reference sequence). J lost 1 base, V lost 6 bases, and 4 bases had no gene match. The CDR3 is made up of 15 amino acids. CDR3 coding DNA: TGTGCCAGCACCCCACTAGCGGGGGGCACAGATACGCAGTATTTT. This encodes CASTPLAGGTDTQYF.

The chain uses TRBV20-1 and TRBJ2-1; unclear D gene. CDR3 length equals 12 residues. Germline CDR1 reads DFQATT; CDR2 reads SNEGSKA (reference sequence). CDR3: CSSIKAPNEQFF. The CDR3 nucleotides read TGCAGCTCCATCAAAGCTCCCAATGAGCAGTTCTTC.

In this sample, this clonotype turned up many times. V usage is TRBV5-1 and J usage is TRBJ1-1, with a weak D call TRBD1 (5 bases). V was clipped by 3 bases and J by 3 bases, with 9 bases between them. CDR3 length equals 13 residues. Germline V CDR1 and CDR2: SGHRS, YFSETQ. The CDR3 sequence is CASSWGEDTEAFF. Written as DNA, the CDR3 is TGCGCCAGCAGCTGGGGGGAGGACACTGAAGCTTTCTTT.

In its sample, this clonotype was seen many times. This sequence joins TRBV7-2 and TRBJ2-5; TRBD1 agrees at 10 bases. Germline CDR1 SGHTA, CDR2 FQGNSA. The V and J ends lost 6 bases and 4 bases, in that order; junction bases with no gene match: 14. There are 17 residues in the CDR3. The CDR3 region is CASSSGVGTGDLETQYF. Here the CDR3 DNA reads TGTGCCAGCAGTTCCGGAGTTGGGACAGGGGATCTAGAGACCCAGTACTTC.

This clonotype appeared many times. CDR3 protein: CASSNHRAFSNQPQHF. The CDR3 DNA sequence: TGTGCCAGCAGCAATCACAGGGCCTTTAGCAATCAGCCCCAGCATTTT. The gene calls are TRBV21-1 and TRBJ1-5; no check of the table's D call, TRBD1, against the DNA was made. TRBV21-1 is marked as a pseudogene. The CDR3 is made up of 16 amino acids.

This clonotype was observed a handful of times. The CDR3, as DNA: TGTGCCAGCAGTTTAAGGACAGGGGGGGCGAACACCGGGGAGCTGTTTTTT. It translates to CASSLRTGGANTGELFF. The V gene is TRBV12-3 or TRBV12-4, the J gene TRBJ2-2; 10 nucleotides match TRBD1. The CDR3 loop spans 17 amino acids. V lost 2 bases and J lost 0; bases outside the gene matches: 3.

Worth noting for this clonotype: Given a much more abundant clone one base away, this may be a read error. V and J are TRBV13 and TRBJ2-1; D is tentatively TRBD1 or TRBD2 (5 bases each). The CDR3 length is 14 residues. Germline loops: CDR1 PRHDT, CDR2 FYEKMQ (reference sequence). The CDR3 DNA reads as TGTGCCAGCAGCTTAGTGGGACCATTCAATGAGCCGTTCTTC. This codes for CASSLVGPFNEPFF. The full variable domain, in which reference TRBV13 and TRBJ2-1 provide the parts outside the CDR3, is AAGVIQSPRHLIKEKRETATLKCYPIPRHDTVYWYQQGPGQDPQFLISFYEKMQSDKGSIPDRFSAQQFSDYHSELNMSSLELGDSALYFCASSLVGPFNEPFFGPGTRLTVL.

This clonotype was seen only once. The rearrangement uses TRBV5-6 and TRBJ2-5; TRBD1 matches at 9 bases. The ends lost 4 bases at V and 4 bases at J; junction bases unmatched: 8. The CDR3 covers 15 residues. CDR1 SGHDT and CDR2 YYEEEE come from the germline V gene. The CDR3 reads CASSRDRDIGETQYF. The CDR3 DNA sequence: TGTGCCAGCAGCAGGGACAGGGATATTGGAGAGACCCAGTACTTC. Full variable domain (missing parts from reference TRBV5-6 and TRBJ2-5): DAGVTQSPTHLIKTRGQQVTLRCSPKSGHDTVSWYQQALGQGPQFIFQYYEEEERQRGNFPDRFSGHQFPNYSSELNVNALLLGDSALYLCASSRDRDIGETQYFGPGTRLLVL.

This clonotype was seen a few times. The chain is built from TRBV24-1 and TRBJ2-2; D may be TRBD1 or TRBD2 (6 bases each). CDR1 is KGHDR and CDR2 is SFDVKD in the germline V gene. Trimming took off 2 bases at V and 3 bases at J, with 9 bases between the two ends. This CDR3 region has 15 residues. The CDR3 is CATSDWGADTGELFF. In nucleotides, the CDR3 is TGTGCCACCAGTGATTGGGGGGCCGACACCGGGGAGCTGTTTTTT.

The sample holds many counts of this clonotype. This sequence joins TRBV5-6 and TRBJ2-3; 9 bases map to TRBD1. Per germline, CDR1 SGHDT and CDR2 YYEEEE. V shed 4 bases, J shed 1 base, and the junction held 10 bases outside the gene matches. The CDR3 has 17 residues. The CDR3: CASSRLQGAKGTDTQYF. Written as DNA, the CDR3 is TGTGCCAGCAGCAGGTTACAGGGGGCAAAGGGCACAGATACGCAGTATTTT.

This clonotype has ten or more counts. V usage is TRBV7-9 and J usage is TRBJ1-1; D gene unclear. Trimming took off 2 bases at V and 1 base at J, with 8 bases between the two ends. The CDR3 sequence is 14 residues long. Per germline, CDR1 SEHNR and CDR2 FQNEAQ (reference sequence). The CDR3 sequence is CASSLSEENTEAFF. CDR3 bases: TGTGCCAGCAGCTTATCGGAGGAGAACACTGAAGCTTTCTTT.

This clonotype was seen at least ten times. The J gene is TRBJ1-5, the V gene TRBV10-3, with D perhaps matching TRBD1 (5 bases). This CDR3 spans 13 amino acids. V was cut by 5 bases and J by 6 bases, with 11 bases left in between. Looked up from germline, CDR1 is ENHRY and CDR2 is SYGVKD. The chain's CDR3 is CAISYTGGQPQHF. DNA for the CDR3: TGTGCCATCAGTTACACGGGGGGTCAGCCCCAGCATTTT.

The chain couples TRBV16 to TRBJ2-3; 7 positions agree with TRBD1. This CDR3 spans 18 amino acids. CDR1 is KGHSY, CDR2 FQNENV, per germline. V was clipped by 6 bases and J by 0 bases; unmatched bases: 15. CDR3 residues: CASSLPGQQDVSTDTQYF. The CDR3 bases are TGTGCCAGCAGTCTACCGGGACAGCAGGATGTAAGCACAGATACGCAGTATTTT.

The chain employs TRBV7-2 and TRBJ2-5; no firm D call. Trimming left V 4 bases short and J 9 bases short, with 12 bases between. CDR1 is SGHTA and CDR2 is FQGNSA in the germline V gene. This CDR3 is built from 12 residues. CDR3 protein: CASSSVVGAQYF. CDR3 bases: TGTGCCAGCAGCTCTGTAGTTGGGGCCCAGTACTTC.

The chain couples TRBV7-3 to TRBJ2-5, with a weak D call TRBD2 (7 bases). V lost 5 bases, J lost 2 bases, and 15 bases lay in between. The CDR3 extends over 15 amino acids. Per the germline V gene, CDR1 is SGHTA and CDR2 is FQGTGA. CDR3 loop: CASSLGGPIQETQYF. As DNA, the CDR3 is TGTGCCAGCAGCCTGGGGGGGCCCATACAAGAGACCCAGTACTTC.

This clonotype has ten or more counts. The DNA of the CDR3 is TGCGCCAGCAGCCCCGGGGACAGGGCCTACGAGCAGTACTTC. This encodes CASSPGDRAYEQYF. The V and J genes are TRBV5-1 and TRBJ2-7, with 9 nucleotides matching TRBD1. This CDR3 has 14 residues. Trimming cost V 4 bases and J 2 bases; bases outside gene matches: 4. Germline loops: CDR1 SGHRS, CDR2 YFSETQ.

The table lists this clonotype with a count of one. The rearrangement links TRBV5-1 to TRBJ1-2; D is ambiguous. V was pared by 0 bases and J by 1 base, with 10 bases between. Germline values: CDR1 SGHRS, CDR2 YFSETQ. The CDR3 sequence is 15 residues long. CDR3 sequence (DNA): TGCGCCAGCAGCTTGGGAGTGGGGATTAACTATGGCTACACCTTC. This gives the protein CASSLGVGINYGYTF. Looking up the rest from reference TRBV5-1 and TRBJ1-2 gives the full variable domain: KAGVTQTPRYLIKTRGQQVTLSCSPISGHRSVSWYQQTPGQGLQFLFEYFSETQRNKGNFPGRFSGRQFSNSRSEMNVSTLELGDSALYLCASSLGVGINYGYTFGSGTRLTVV.

This clonotype came up a few times. The rearrangement uses TRBV5-1 and TRBJ1-2; 8 bases fit TRBD1. The length of the CDR3 is 14 residues. Trimming removed 1 base from V and 5 bases from J; junction bases left unmatched: 4. The germline V gene encodes CDR1 SGHRS and CDR2 YFSETQ. The CDR3 reads CASSLSDRAYGYTF. The CDR3 DNA reads as TGCGCCAGCAGCTTGTCGGACAGGGCTTATGGCTACACCTTC.